The clone carrying this T cell receptor (beta chain) was counted a few times. The target antigen is unknown. This record belongs to a study of T cells after yellow fever vaccination. Study as a whole: SMART-Seq v4 Ultra Low Input served to prepare low-cell-number fractions.

The CDR3 totals 13 residues. From germline, CDR1 is DFQATT and CDR2 SNEGSKA (reference sequence). Trimming removed 3 bases from V and 1 base from J, with 9 bases in between. Researchers made TCR cDNA using 5'RACE template switching, and this step added a universal primer site and UMIs. TCRdb reprocessed the 5' RACE reads with MiXCR, giving one entry per CDR3 protein. The table shows approximately 550,000 distinct CDR3 sequences, with under 25% occurring only once. Whole-study results and caveats: The booster saw the reappearance of most primary-vaccination clones (more than 95% CD4, about 90% CD8).

The source material was PBMCs, sampled 15 days after the yellow fever booster vaccination. This TCR came from a man aged 30 to 45 who received the YFV17D yellow fever vaccine. The V and J genes are TRBV20-1 and TRBJ1-1, with D possibly being TRBD1 (6 bases). This CDR3 is CSARDRGNTEAFF. The CDR3 DNA reads as TGCAGTGCTAGGGACAGAGGGAACACTGAAGCTTTCTTT.